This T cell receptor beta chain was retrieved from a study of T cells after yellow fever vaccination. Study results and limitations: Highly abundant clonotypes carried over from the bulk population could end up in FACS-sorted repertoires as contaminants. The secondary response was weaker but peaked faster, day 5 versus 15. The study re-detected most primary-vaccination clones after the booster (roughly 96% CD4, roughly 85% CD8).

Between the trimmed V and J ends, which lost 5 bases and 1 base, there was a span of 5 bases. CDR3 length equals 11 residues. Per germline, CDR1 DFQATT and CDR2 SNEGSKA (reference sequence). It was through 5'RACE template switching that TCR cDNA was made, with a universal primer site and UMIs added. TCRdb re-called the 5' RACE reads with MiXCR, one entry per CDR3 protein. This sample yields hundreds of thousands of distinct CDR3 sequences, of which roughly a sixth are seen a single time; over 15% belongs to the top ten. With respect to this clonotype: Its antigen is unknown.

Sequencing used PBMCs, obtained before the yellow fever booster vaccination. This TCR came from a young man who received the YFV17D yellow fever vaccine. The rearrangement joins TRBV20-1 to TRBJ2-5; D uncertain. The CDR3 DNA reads TGCAGTGCTCGATCCCAAGAGACCCAGTACTTC. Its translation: CSARSQETQYF.